This T cell receptor beta chain originates from a study of T-cell memory formation after mild COVID-19. This clonotype was counted a few times. A read error may account for a junction end that differs from germline. CDR1 and CDR2 (germline): LGHNA, YSLEER. CDR3 length: 15 amino acids. TCRdb re-derived calls from the 5' RACE reads in MiXCR, one entry per CDR3 protein. The repertoire holds roughly 580,000 distinct CDR3 sequences, with about a sixth as singletons. The chain links TRBV4-3 to TRBJ2-2; 7 bases are shared with TRBD2. The sample comprised PBMCs or a T cell subset sorted from them (not recorded which). The origin of this receptor is an adult woman who had mild COVID-19 (a few samples of this study predate the infection). Cell type and time point are not known. CDR3 amino acids: CASRQASGDTGELFF. CDR3 nucleotide sequence: TGCGCCAGCAGGCAAGCCAGCGGGGACACCGGGGAGCTGTTTTTT.